This entry concerns a single T cell receptor beta chain. This clonotype was detected many times. It has no known antigen specificity. Base qualities are not recorded, but no much larger clone differs from it by a single base. The time point label for this specimen denotes: blood at routine non-recurrence follow-up after resection. For TCR sequencing, whole RNA was extracted from tumor and nontumor lung tissue, or from cryopreserved PBMC samples, and no cell sorting was done. Patients were selected for TCR sequencing only if sufficient RNA was available from at least two tumor regions. This entry comes from a study of spatial heterogeneity in lung cancer (dated by TCRdb to the late 2010s). At the level of the whole study: The donors were 60 to 80 patients from the lung TRACERx cohort who had early-stage, untreated non-small cell lung cancer. Follow-up PBMC samples were sequenced whenever the samples were available, and the median time to follow-up was approximately 24 months after resection. Beta-chain transcripts were consistently detected in greater numbers than alpha-chain transcripts, which likely reflected higher beta-chain transcript abundance. In the raw uncorrected reads, each unique combination of TCR and UMI appeared more than ten times on average. TCR alpha and beta repertoires were quantitatively compared across multiple tumor regions, matched nontumor lung and blood in non-small cell lung cancer. The study linked features of the TCR repertoire to counts of nonsynonymous mutations, which were determined by whole-exome sequencing of tumor tissue. At surgery, both alpha and beta chains were TCR-sequenced in over 200 tumor regions, fewer than 85 matched nontumor lung samples and some 56 PBMC samples.

Libraries were prepared through 5' RACE. Instrument on record: NextSeq 500. The TCR library protocol attached a unique molecular identifier to each TCR cDNA molecule to allow correction of PCR and sequencing errors. As for the authors' bioinformatics: Decombinator tools were used for TCR identification, UMI-based error correction and CDR3 extraction. TCRs above a frequency of 2 per 1,000, corresponding to the top 1% of the tumor frequency distribution, were defined as expanded. Renyi diversity was calculated using the R vegan package after each repertoire was subsampled 100 times to 5,000 TCRs. To build CDR3 similarity networks, amino acid triplet string-kernel similarity was used, and CDR3s were connected when their pairwise similarity was above 0.82. TCRdb reworked the public reads: Q25 trimming with fastp, MiXCR clone assembly, productive beta chains retained. Rows merge per CDR3 protein into single entries with the most common DNA and genes. For this entry, the V and J calls and clone size follow TCRdb and not the study's own pipeline. For this sample there are roughly 120,000 distinct CDR3 sequences; 12% appear just once. Jointly, the top ten make up roughly 15% of the sample.

Sequences MDHEN (CDR1) and SYDVKM (CDR2) are obtained from the germline V gene. From the cysteine through the phenylalanine, the CDR3 covers 14 amino acids. Of all the DNA, just the CDR3 is kept, 42 bases in frame from base 1. At the junction V is shortened by 4 bases and J by 7 bases, with 13 bases in between. Overall study results and their limits: Ubiquitous expanded tumor TCRs were detected in blood more often at tumor resection than at routine follow-up. Only about 14 patients were included in comparisons of baseline and follow-up blood repertoires. Confirming at a functional level the hypothesis that regional TCRs recognize regional mutations was considered to require additional single-cell paired TCR alpha and beta sequencing.

This receptor was identified in a male donor with early-stage non-small cell lung cancer. The starting material was PBMCs, obtained at follow-up. Here the chain combines TRBV28 and TRBJ1-4, with the identity of the D gene unclear. Here is the DNA: TGTGCCAGCAGTTCCCCAGGAGGGAGTGAAAAACTGTTTTTT. Its protein reads: CASSSPGGSEKLFF.